This TCR beta chain was recovered during a study of post-analysis software for immune sequencing data. Study-wide context: Recorded disease courses covered relapsing-remitting, secondary progressive and progressive-relapsing multiple sclerosis. Some patients had no subtype annotation.

Study-level findings and limits: In patients, TRBV5-6, TRBV5-1 and TRBV20-1 belonged to roughly five TRBV segments found more frequently than in controls. When the samples were clustered directly with F measure, those that had been prepared in the same batch showed strong co-clustering. Significantly lower normalized Chao1 diversity was found in patients with multiple sclerosis relative to controls.

Prepared TCR beta cDNA libraries contained unique molecular identifiers. The yield from about 1 to 10 million T cells was around 500,000 cDNA molecules in total. TCRdb processed the PCR reads anew with MiXCR; each CDR3 protein has one entry. In the table there are 170,000 or so distinct CDR3 sequences, 30% of which are singletons. As for this clonotype: Its antigen is as yet unknown. Since a much larger clone is just one base distant, this may be a read error.

This CDR3 contains 12 residues. Germline CDR1 reads DFQATT; CDR2 reads SNEGSKA (reference sequence). The chain employs TRBV20-1 and TRBJ2-1; possibly TRBD1 for D (5 bases). This sequence originates from a girl aged 10-17 years with multiple sclerosis. The sequenced sample consisted of blood. The CDR3 loop reads CRAAMGLHEQFF. CDR3 bases: TGCAGGGCTGCCATGGGGCTCCATGAGCAGTTCTTC.